Following are 21 T cell receptor beta chains from one sample sequenced in a study of glioma-infiltrating T cells after dendritic cell vaccination. Libraries were prepared by immunoSEQ multiplex PCR; TCRdb keeps only in-frame clonotypes and omits some of them. The table lists some 60,000 clones, roughly 80% of them singletons. Time point given: after dendritic cell vaccination, including at tumor progression/relapse. The sample here was blood, taken after dendritic cell vaccination. All receptors come from a human donor with glioblastoma.

This rearrangement joins TRBV6-6 to TRBJ1-2, with TRBD1 matching over 7 bases. Per the germline V gene, CDR1 is MNHNY and CDR2 is SVGAGI (reference sequence). V shed 6 bases and J 6 bases; nucleotides not matched to a gene: 16. CDR3 length: 16 residues. CDR3 amino acids: CASSWIKGGASDGYTF. DNA of the CDR3: TGTGCCAGCAGCTGGATCAAAGGGGGCGCGTCGGATGGCTACACCTTC.

The chain recombines TRBV11-2 with TRBJ2-7; 9 bases map to TRBD1. Unmatched junction bases numbered 3, after V lost 0 bases and J lost 6 bases. The germline gives CDR1 SGHAT, CDR2 FQNNGV. The CDR3 length is 14 residues. The CDR3 bases are TGTGCCAGCAGCTTAGATCGACAGGGGGGCGAGCAGTACTTC. Its translation is CASSLDRQGGEQYF.

V gene TRBV18 combines with J gene TRBJ1-6; 9 nucleotides agree with TRBD1. Germline-derived CDR1 and CDR2 are KGHSH and LQKENI. The CDR3 runs to 14 residues. V lost 6 bases to trimming and J lost 7 bases; unmatched junction nucleotides: 4. CDR3: CASSSGTGNSPLHF. CDR3 nucleotide sequence: TGTGCCAGCTCTTCCGGGACAGGGAATTCACCCCTCCACTTT.

The chain has TRBV4-2 and TRBJ2-2, with 11 bases identical to TRBD2. Trimming at V came to 7 bases and at J to 5 bases, leaving 15 bases not matched to a gene. The CDR3 consists of 18 residues. Germline CDR1 reads LGHNA; CDR2 reads YNFKEQ. Here the CDR3 DNA reads TGTGCCAGCAACCCAAGGTTAGCGGGGGGGCGCCATACCGGGGAGCTGTTTTTT. Translation: CASNPRLAGGRHTGELFF.

Notes on this clone: Other DNA sequences in the same sample also yield this CDR3. This chain's CDR3 is CASSLESRYNSPLHF. CDR3 in DNA: TGTGCCAGCAGCTTAGAGTCTCGGTATAATTCACCCCTCCACTTT. The rearrangement links TRBV7-2 to TRBJ1-6, with D unresolved. Trimming removed 1 base at V and 4 bases at J, with 8 bases between. The CDR3 covers 15 residues. Germline V gives CDR1 SGHTA, CDR2 FQGNSA.

The chain recombines TRBV6-5 with TRBJ2-5, with unresolved D. In germline, CDR1 is MNHEY, CDR2 SVGAGI. The CDR3 spans 14 residues. V gave up 4 bases and J gave up 3 bases, with 12 bases separating them. The chain's CDR3 is CASSLNGLEETQYF. CDR3 in DNA: TGTGCCAGCAGTTTGAACGGGTTAGAAGAGACCCAGTACTTC.

The rearrangement links TRBV11-3 to TRBJ1-4; unclear D gene. CDR1 is SGHNT, CDR2 YENEEA, per germline. CDR3 length: 16 residues. V lost 5 bases and J 3 bases, leaving 16 bases between the germline ends. The CDR3 spells CASSHNPVSSNEKLFF. CDR3 bases: TGTGCCAGCAGCCACAATCCAGTATCCTCTAATGAAAAACTGTTTTTT.

CDR3 region: CASSYSFQGRSEQFF. In DNA form, the CDR3 reads TGTGCCAGCAGTTACTCTTTTCAGGGTCGGAGTGAGCAGTTCTTC. The chain recombines TRBV6-5 with TRBJ2-1, with D perhaps matching TRBD1 (5 bases). Germline V gene sequence: CDR1 MNHEY, CDR2 SVGAGI. V lost 0 bases to trimming and J lost 9 bases, with 15 bases between them. The CDR3 covers 15 residues.

The chain joins TRBV7-6 to TRBJ2-2, with 7 bases matching TRBD1. Trimming at V came to 1 base and at J to 8 bases, leaving 1 base not matched to a gene. CDR1 is SGHVS and CDR2 is FNYEAQ in the germline V gene. The CDR3 loop spans 13 amino acids. The CDR3 nucleotides read TGTGCCAGCAGCTTAGAGGGGGCAGGGGAGCTGTTTTTT. This codes for CASSLEGAGELFF. The full variable domain, rest sourced from reference TRBV7-6 and TRBJ2-2, is GAGVSQSPRYKVTKRGQDVALRCDPISGHVSLYWYRQALGQGPEFLTYFNYEAQQDKSGLPNDRFSAERPEGSISTLTIQRTEQRDSAMYRCASSLEGAGELFFGEGSRLTVL.

This CDR3 reads CASSFGVPGPLHF. CDR3 DNA: TGTGCCAGCAGCTTTGGAGTCCCGGGACCCCTCCACTTT. This chain joins TRBV7-2 and TRBJ1-6; unclear D gene. CDR1 is SGHTA, CDR2 FQGNSA, per germline. This CDR3 comprises 13 residues. Trimming removed 3 bases from V and 12 bases from J, with 12 bases in between.

V gene TRBV7-8 combines with J gene TRBJ1-1; 9 bases agree with TRBD1. With 4 bases clipped from V and 4 bases from J, the junction kept 7 bases outside the gene matches. Germline assignment: CDR1 SGHVS and CDR2 FQNEAQ. The CDR3 extends over 15 amino acids. The CDR3 is CASSSTGGASTEAFF. CDR3 DNA: TGTGCCAGCAGCTCCACAGGGGGCGCGAGCACTGAAGCTTTCTTT.

The V call is TRBV7-2, the J call TRBJ2-3; a possible D gene is TRBD2 (7 bases). The CDR3 is 16 residues long. The V gene's germline CDR1 is SGHTA and CDR2 FQGNSA. Trimming stripped 5 bases from V and 1 base from J, with 16 bases between. CDR3 protein: CASSREGGMGTDTQYF. In nucleotides, the CDR3 is TGTGCCAGCAGCAGGGAGGGGGGGATGGGCACAGATACGCAGTATTTT.

This clone was observed once. The chain carries TRBV4-3 and TRBJ2-1; maybe TRBD2 (5 bases). This CDR3 has 14 amino acids. V lost 0 bases, J lost 13 bases, and 16 bases lay in between. CDR1 and CDR2 (germline): LGHNA, YSLEER. CDR3 in amino acids: CASSQERESSFQFF. The CDR3 region has the DNA TGCGCCAGCAGCCAAGAGAGGGAAAGTAGCTTCCAGTTCTTC.

This rearrangement joins TRBV6-5 to TRBJ2-5; 11 bases match TRBD2. The CDR3 loop spans 15 amino acids. Germline CDR1 MNHEY, CDR2 SVGAGI. Trimming removed 6 bases from V and 5 bases from J; junction bases left unmatched: 8. The CDR3 bases are TGTGCCAGCAGCACTCTAGCGGGGGGCGGTGAGACCCAGTACTTC. Protein sequence: CASSTLAGGGETQYF.

About this clone: One junction end disagrees with the germline gene, perhaps due to a read error. J is TRBJ2-7 and V is TRBV10-3, with a possible D match to TRBD1 (6 bases). This CDR3 contains 15 residues. Germline assignment: CDR1 ENHRY and CDR2 SYGVKD. CDR3 residues: CAISESSGGSYEQYF. DNA for the CDR3: TGTGCCATCAGTGAGTCCAGTGGGGGCTCCTACGAGCAGTATTTC.

This clone was counted only a few times. This sequence joins TRBV30 and TRBJ2-1; 9 bases agree with TRBD1. CDR1 is GTSNPN, CDR2 SVGIG, per germline (reference sequence). The CDR3 has 12 residues. Here the CDR3 reads CGTGAMDNEQFF. In DNA form, the CDR3 reads TGTGGGACAGGGGCAATGGACAATGAGCAGTTCTTC.

This chain uses TRBV5-5 with TRBJ2-3, with 12 bases fitting TRBD2. The CDR3 runs 16 residues. Germline-derived CDR1 and CDR2 are SGHKS and YYEKEE (reference sequence). After removal of 5 bases from V and 6 bases from J, the junction contained 10 bases not matched to a gene. The chain's CDR3 is CASSPLAGGRTDTQYF. In DNA, the CDR3 is TGTGCCAGCAGTCCACTAGCGGGGGGCAGGACGGATACGCAGTATTTT.

This sequence joins TRBV2 and TRBJ1-5, with 10 bases identical to TRBD1. The CDR3 length is 16 residues. V lost 6 bases to trimming and J lost 2 bases; unmatched junction nucleotides: 7. Germline CDR1 and CDR2: SNHLY and FYNNEI. CDR3 coding DNA: TGTGCCAGCAGGGAACGGGACAGGGGAGGCAATCAGCCCCAGCATTTT. Its protein product is CASRERDRGGNQPQHF. The whole variable domain, remainder taken from reference TRBV2 and TRBJ1-5, is EPEVTQTPSHQVTQMGQEVILRCVPISNHLYFYWYRQILGQKVEFLVSFYNNEISEKSEIFDDQFSVERPDGSNFTLKIRSTKLEDSAMYFCASRERDRGGNQPQHFGDGTRLSIL.

This chain links TRBV5-1 with TRBJ1-2; D might be TRBD1 (5 bases). Germline CDR1 and CDR2: SGHRS and YFSETQ. Deletions cut 0 bases from V and 6 bases from J, with 12 bases between. The CDR3 is 14 amino acids. CDR3 amino acids: CASSLGAREDGYTF. DNA for the CDR3: TGCGCCAGCAGCTTGGGAGCCAGGGAAGATGGCTACACCTTC.

The chain uses TRBV19 and TRBJ2-1; maybe TRBD1 (5 bases). The germline V gene encodes CDR1 LNHDA and CDR2 SQIVND (reference sequence). With 3 bases removed from V and 2 bases from J, the gap between germline ends came to 11 bases. The CDR3 has 15 residues. This CDR3 is CASSMQGLAYNEQFF. CDR3 nucleotides: TGTGCCAGTAGTATGCAGGGTTTGGCCTACAATGAGCAGTTCTTC.

The rearrangement links TRBV23-1 to TRBJ2-1; 7 bases are shared with TRBD1. TRBV23-1 is an open reading frame whose function is uncertain. V lost 7 bases, J lost 2 bases, and 5 bases stayed unmatched. The CDR3 consists of 14 residues. DNA of the CDR3: TGCGCCAGCAACCGGACAGGACCCTACAATGAGCAGTTCTTC. Translating it yields CASNRTGPYNEQFF.